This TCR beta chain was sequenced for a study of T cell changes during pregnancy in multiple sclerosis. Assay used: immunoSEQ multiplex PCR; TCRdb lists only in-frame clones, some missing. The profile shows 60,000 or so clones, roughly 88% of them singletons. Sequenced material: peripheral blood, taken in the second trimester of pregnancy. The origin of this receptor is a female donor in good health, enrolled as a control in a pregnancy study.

The CDR3 is CASSDGDSDTQYF. CDR3 DNA sequence: TGCGCCAGCAGTGATGGGGACTCAGATACGCAGTATTTT. This chain uses TRBV10-2 with TRBJ2-3, with D maybe TRBD2 (6 bases). Germline CDR1 WSHSY, CDR2 SAAADI. V was trimmed by 3 bases and J by 4 bases, leaving 8 bases between them. The CDR3 totals 13 residues.